Sequencing of this T cell receptor (beta chain) was carried out in a study of cytomegalovirus exposure and HLA in healthy donors. It was the approximately 120-subject validation cohort, separate from the roughly 700-subject first cohort, to which the donors belonged. The CDR3 is 15 residues long. Trimming cost V 3 bases and J 4 bases, with 16 bases left between them. CDR1 and CDR2 (germline): SGHRS, YFSETQ. Sequencing was performed with immunoSEQ multiplex PCR; in TCRdb, only in-frame clones are kept and a portion is missing. The sample consists of approximately 120,000 clones, around nine tenths of them appearing once.

The sequencing sample was made of PBMCs. The chain recombines TRBV5-1 with TRBJ2-5; D is unresolved. This clonotype was sampled from a woman younger than 30 in good health and CMV-seronegative. CDR3 bases: TGCGCCAGCAGCTCGACGATAGCTTTCATAGAGACCCAGTACTTC. This translates into CASSSTIAFIETQYF.